This T cell receptor (beta chain) came from a study of cytomegalovirus exposure and HLA in healthy donors. Whole-study findings and limits: It was reported that TCR beta sequences correctly inferred the HLA-A and HLA-B alleles for most subjects. A previous analysis found most TCR beta V segments productive roughly 87% or roughly 30% of the time.

Only a few counts were recorded for this clone. Antigen unknown. PCR employed 60 Vbeta and 13 Jbeta primers. Produced via immunoSEQ multiplex PCR; TCRdb's table is partial and in-frame only. The repertoire has about 160,000 clones, approximately 79% of them found once; the top ten carry 7% to 7.5%. The sequenced sample consisted of PBMCs. The TCR sequence derives from a man in his forties in good health and CMV-seropositive.

CDR3 residues: CASSRTSGGATDTQYF. The CDR3 coding sequence is TGTGCCAGCAGCCGAACTAGCGGGGGGGCGACAGATACGCAGTATTTT. The chain combines TRBV4-2 with TRBJ2-3, with 13 bases that match TRBD2. This CDR3 has 16 residues. J gave up 3 bases and V 4 bases, and 4 bases lay outside the gene matches. Germline V gene lookup returns CDR1 LGHNA and CDR2 YNFKEQ.